This entry concerns a single T cell receptor (beta chain). TCRB CDR3 was amplified from 2 ug genomic DNA or less. Here immunoSEQ multiplex PCR was the method, and the copy in TCRdb shows in-frame clones only, minus some. The repertoire has about 73,000 clones, roughly 87% of them found once; the top ten carry about 2%. From germline, CDR1 is MNHNY and CDR2 SVGAGI (reference sequence). The V gene lost 6 bases and the J gene lost 2 bases, with 10 bases spanning the gap. CDR3 length: 13 amino acids. This specimen belongs to a study of glioma-infiltrating T cells after dendritic cell vaccination. Whole-study context: Treatment, given 2003 to 2012, was autologous tumor lysate-pulsed dendritic cell vaccination.

This TCR came from a human donor with glioblastoma. The source material was blood, sampled before dendritic cell vaccination. The V and J genes are TRBV6-6 and TRBJ1-1, with unresolved D. The CDR3 loop is CASSRSLNTEAFF. The CDR3 DNA is TGTGCCAGCAGCAGATCCCTCAACACTGAAGCTTTCTTT.